These T cell receptor beta chains were read from a single sample in a study of blood T cell repertoires in COVID-19. Measured with immunoSEQ multiplex PCR; TCRdb has only the in-frame clones, and not every one. The table has some 670,000 clones, about 90% seen once. The sample was peripheral blood. The receptors were gathered from a woman aged 18-29 years with acute or convalescent COVID-19. Each CDR3 is given with its conserved first and last residue. A D gene is named only where the DNA matches it firmly. Rows may omit the clone size; those that give it use once, few, many or a size class.

-,TRBV29-1,-,TRBJ1-5,TGCAGCGTTGATTGGCAGAATAGCAATCAGCCCCAGCATTTT,CSVDWQNSNQPQHF
-,TRBV11-2,-,TRBJ1-1,TGTGCCAGCAGCTCCACAACAGCGAACACTGAAGCTTTCTTT,CASSSTTANTEAFF
-,TRBV6-1,-,TRBJ2-7,TGTGCCAGCAGTGAAGGCCAGGCCTTCTACGAGCAGTACTTC,CASSEGQAFYEQYF
TRBD1,TRBV19,-,TRBJ2-1,TGTGCCAGTGGGACAGACCTAAGCTCCTACAATGAGCAGTTCTTC,CASGTDLSSYNEQFF
TRBD1,TRBV4-1,-,TRBJ1-1,TGCGCCAGCAGCCAAGATCTCGGACAGGTCACTGAAGCTTTCTTT,CASSQDLGQVTEAFF
TRBD1,TRBV5-4,once,TRBJ1-4,TGTGCCAGCAGCTCAGGCCCTTCCGGGACAGGAGATGAAAAACTGTTTTTT,CASSSGPSGTGDEKLFF
-,TRBV6-6,-,TRBJ1-2,TGTGCCAGCAGTCCGGGAACCCATGGCTACACCTTC,CASSPGTHGYTF
TRBD1,TRBV5-8,few,TRBJ1-4,TGTGCCAGCAGCTTTGGGACAGGGAATGAAAAACTGTTTTTT,CASSFGTGNEKLFF
-,TRBV10-2,-,TRBJ2-1,TGCGCCAGCAGTGAGGGGCTAGCCTGGGACAATGAGCAGTTCTTC,CASSEGLAWDNEQFF
TRBD1,TRBV19,once,TRBJ2-7,TGTGCCAGTAGTCCTGGACAGGGGAGGAGCTCCTACGAGCAGTACTTC,CASSPGQGRSSYEQYF
-,TRBV30,-,TRBJ1-4,TGTGCCTGGAGCTCGGGACAACGAACCCACACAACTAATGAAAAACTGTTTTTT,CAWSSGQRTHTTNEKLFF
-,TRBV7-5,-,TRBJ1-2,TGTGCCAGAAGCTCCGTGGGCTACACCTTC,CARSSVGYTF
-,TRBV29-1,-,TRBJ2-7,TGCAGCGCCATGAGCCCTCTTCGTACCTACGAGCAGTACTTC,CSAMSPLRTYEQYF
-,TRBV19,-,TRBJ1-5,TGTGCCAGTAGTACAAGGCCGGACTTCAATCAGCCCCAGCATTTT,CASSTRPDFNQPQHF
-,TRBV19,-,TRBJ1-5,TGTGCCAGCGAACAGGGAAGATGGAATCAGCCCCAGCATTTT,CASEQGRWNQPQHF
TRBD1,TRBV30,-,TRBJ1-2,TGTGCCTGGAGTGAAGGGACAGGGAGAGCCTATGGCTACACCTTC,CAWSEGTGRAYGYTF
-,TRBV30,once,TRBJ1-1,TGTGCCTGGAGTGTAAGGGGCCGGTGGGGCATCACTGAAGCTTTCTTT,CAWSVRGRWGITEAFF
-,TRBV4-2,-,TRBJ1-1,TGTGCCAGCAGCCACCCTAGAGGGGAGGTTGAAGCTTTCTTT,CASSHPRGEVEAFF
-,TRBV29-1,-,TRBJ2-2,TGCAGCGGACAAGCCAGGGGCTTGCCCGGGGAGCTGTTTTTT,CSGQARGLPGELFF
TRBD1,TRBV6-5,once,TRBJ1-2,TGTGCCAGCAGTTACACGGACAGGGCAAACTATGGCTACACCTTC,CASSYTDRANYGYTF
-,TRBV12-3/TRBV12-4,-,TRBJ1-1,TGTGCCAGCAGTTTTACAGCGAACACTGAAGCTTTCTTT,CASSFTANTEAFF
TRBD1,TRBV2,-,TRBJ2-7,TGTGCCAGCAGACAGGGGCCCCTGAAGAGTTACGAGCAGTACTTC,CASRQGPLKSYEQYF
-,TRBV3-1/TRBV3-2,once,TRBJ2-5,TGTGCCAGCAGCCAGAGCGAGGGGGGGGAGAGATGGGAGACCCAGTACTTC,CASSQSEGGERWETQYF
-,TRBV7-9,-,TRBJ1-2,TGTGCCAGCAGCTTAAAAGGGGCAGGCTACACCTTC,CASSLKGAGYTF
-,TRBV28,-,TRBJ2-1,TGTGCCAGCCAGAGGAGGGGATTATACAATGAGCAGTTCTTC,CASQRRGLYNEQFF
TRBD1,TRBV9,-,TRBJ2-3,TGTGCCAGCAGCCTCCGGACAGGGAGGTTCACAGATACGCAGTATTTT,CASSLRTGRFTDTQYF